One and the same sample provided the 21 T cell receptor beta chains below, sequenced in a study of cytomegalovirus exposure and HLA in healthy donors. Use of 60 Vbeta and 13 Jbeta primers characterized the PCR. Sequencing used immunoSEQ multiplex PCR; TCRdb keeps in-frame clones, though not all of them. The sample consists of about 250,000 clones, roughly 70% of them appearing once. Sequenced material: PBMCs. These receptors all stem from a female donor in good health and CMV-seronegative.

This chain uses TRBV2 with TRBJ1-2; the match to TRBD1 covers 7 bases. The CDR3 totals 18 residues. Germline V gene sequence: CDR1 SNHLY, CDR2 FYNNEI. Losses at the gene ends were 3 bases for V and 4 bases for J; bases not matched to a gene: 17. CDR3 protein: CASSERGTGAPFGYGYTF. The CDR3 coding sequence is TGTGCCAGCAGTGAGAGGGGTACAGGGGCCCCTTTTGGCTATGGCTACACCTTC.

This clone showed up just once. The V and J genes are TRBV5-4 and TRBJ2-6; 8 bases are shared with TRBD2. This CDR3 spans 15 amino acids. V was pared by 2 bases and J by 6 bases, with 4 bases of the junction left unmatched. The germline CDR1 and CDR2 sequences are SGHNT and YYREEE (reference sequence). Here the CDR3 reads CASSFRGGLANVLTF. DNA of the CDR3: TGTGCCAGCAGCTTCCGGGGGGGCTTGGCCAACGTCCTGACTTTC.

The DNA of the CDR3 is TGTGCCAGCAGCCAAGATCCTAGCGGGATCTACGAGCAGTACTTC. The encoded protein is CASSQDPSGIYEQYF. This chain uses TRBV14 with TRBJ2-7; 9 bases align to TRBD2. V shed 0 bases, J shed 3 bases, and the junction held 3 bases outside the gene matches. CDR1 is SGHDN, CDR2 FVKESK, per germline. The CDR3 has 15 amino acids.

This clone was seen once. V is TRBV7-2 and J is TRBJ2-1; 14 nucleotides agree with TRBD2. This CDR3 has 19 amino acids. The germline gives CDR1 SGHTA, CDR2 FQGNSA. Trimming at V came to 1 base and at J to 0 bases, leaving 5 bases not matched to a gene. The CDR3 DNA follows: TGTGCCAGCAGCTTAGGGACTAGCGGGAGGCAGCGCTCCTACAATGAGCAGTTCTTC. Encoded protein: CASSLGTSGRQRSYNEQFF.

This sequence joins TRBV27 and TRBJ1-5; maybe TRBD1 (5 bases). V lost 6 bases and J 1 base, leaving 13 bases between the germline ends. The CDR3 spans 15 residues. In germline, CDR1 is MNHEY, CDR2 SMNVEV (reference sequence). For the CDR3, the DNA is TGTGCCAGCAGACGACAGTACGGAAGCAATCAGCCCCAGCATTTT. Protein sequence: CASRRQYGSNQPQHF.

This clone appeared once. The chain recombines TRBV5-1 with TRBJ1-4; D is uncertain. V was cut by 4 bases and J by 3 bases, with 13 bases left in between. The CDR3 loop spans 15 amino acids. Germline V CDR1 and CDR2: SGHRS, YFSETQ. CDR3: CASSIQASPNEKLFF. The CDR3 nucleotides read TGCGCCAGCAGCATTCAGGCCTCGCCTAATGAAAAACTGTTTTTT.

This rearrangement joins TRBV30 to TRBJ2-7; TRBD1 might be the D (5 bases). The CDR3 runs to 12 residues. The V gene lost 1 base and the J gene lost 2 bases, with 6 bases spanning the gap. Germline CDR1 reads GTSNPN; CDR2 reads SVGIG (reference sequence). The CDR3 sequence is CAWSEGPYEQYF. The CDR3 DNA reads TGTGCCTGGAGTGAGGGGCCCTACGAGCAGTACTTC.

This clone was seen only a few times. V gene TRBV7-2 combines with J gene TRBJ2-1; 8 bases are a match to TRBD2. The germline gives CDR1 SGHTA, CDR2 FQGNSA. This CDR3 comprises 16 residues. Trimming cost V 0 bases and J 0 bases; bases outside gene matches: 1. CDR3 protein: CASSLALAGSYNEQFF. CDR3 DNA sequence: TGTGCCAGCAGCTTAGCTCTAGCGGGCTCCTACAATGAGCAGTTCTTC.

The V call is TRBV5-8, the J call TRBJ2-7; 7 nucleotides agree with TRBD1. V lost 4 bases, J lost 4 bases, and 11 bases stayed unmatched. The CDR3 runs to 15 residues. Per germline, CDR1 SGHTS and CDR2 YDEGEE. CDR3 nucleotide sequence: TGTGCCAGCAGCCTATGGGACAGTTCAGGGTACGAGCAGTACTTC. Its protein product is CASSLWDSSGYEQYF.

The rearrangement uses TRBV7-6 and TRBJ1-1; TRBD1 agrees at 12 bases. Germline assignment: CDR1 SGHVS and CDR2 FNYEAQ. J lost 3 bases, V lost 4 bases, and 6 bases had no gene match. This CDR3 is built from 16 residues. CDR3 protein: CASSSGTGGPDTEAFF. For the CDR3, the DNA is TGTGCCAGCAGCTCCGGGACAGGGGGCCCTGACACTGAAGCTTTCTTT.

The chain links TRBV19 to TRBJ2-5; perhaps TRBD2 as D (6 bases). V was trimmed by 10 bases and J by 5 bases, leaving 26 bases between them. Per the germline V gene, CDR1 is LNHDA and CDR2 is SQIVND (reference sequence). CDR3 length equals 16 residues. The CDR3 sequence is CATKAGIRGRGETQYF. CDR3 bases: TGTGCCACCAAAGCTGGGATACGCGGCCGGGGGGAGACCCAGTACTTC.

This clone was recorded a few times. The V gene is TRBV4-1, the J gene TRBJ2-1; 11 bases line up with TRBD2. The length of the CDR3 is 17 residues. CDR1 is MGHRA and CDR2 is YSYEKL in the germline V gene. Trimming at V came to 3 bases and at J to 4 bases, leaving 8 bases not matched to a gene. This CDR3 reads CASSHLAGTSGYNEQFF. The CDR3 nucleotides are TGCGCCAGCAGCCACCTTGCCGGGACTAGCGGATACAATGAGCAGTTCTTC.

The V call is TRBV9, the J call TRBJ2-1; D perhaps matches TRBD2 (6 bases). Trimming shortened V by 0 bases and J by 6 bases, and 16 bases separated the two germline ends. The length of the CDR3 is 16 residues. From germline, CDR1 is SGDLS and CDR2 YYNGEE. The CDR3 DNA is TGTGCCAGCAGCGTAGTGCCAGGGAGGCAAGGCAATGAGCAGTTCTTC. This translates into CASSVVPGRQGNEQFF.

The V and J genes are TRBV6-6 and TRBJ1-2, with 8 bases that match TRBD1. The germline V gene has CDR1 MNHNY and CDR2 SVGAGI (reference sequence). The junction had 4 bases not matched to a gene; V was cut back by 5 bases and J by 5 bases. This CDR3 has 13 residues. The CDR3 DNA is TGTGCCAGCAGTCTCCGGACAGGGTATGGCTACACCTTC. Translated, it gives CASSLRTGYGYTF.

V is TRBV13 and J is TRBJ2-1, with 8 nucleotides matching TRBD2. The CDR3 spans 20 residues. V trimming: 6 bases; J trimming: 10 bases; junction bases outside the gene matches: 29. CDR1 and CDR2 (germline): PRHDT, FYEKMQ (reference sequence). The CDR3 bases are TGTGCCAGCAGTCCGAATCTAGCGGGCGGGTATTTTGGGAGCGGTTTCGAGCAGTTCTTC. As protein: CASSPNLAGGYFGSGFEQFF.

This rearrangement joins TRBV11-2 to TRBJ2-7; the D gene is possibly TRBD1 (5 bases). The V gene's germline CDR1 is SGHAT and CDR2 FQNNGV. CDR3 size: 12 residues. V was pared by 5 bases and J by 4 bases, with 9 bases between. CDR3 in amino acids: CASSRSGYEQYF. In DNA form, the CDR3 reads TGTGCCAGCAGCCGCTCAGGGTACGAGCAGTACTTC.

The chain employs TRBV4-1 and TRBJ2-5; 7 bases are shared with TRBD2. The CDR3 has 19 amino acids. Germline trimming cut 5 bases from V and 5 bases from J; bases unmatched to any gene: 23. Germline V gene data show CDR1 as MGHRA and CDR2 as YSYEKL. As DNA, the CDR3 is TGCGCCAGCAGCTTTTTACCCCCCGGGACCAACTACGGGGGGGAGACCCAGTACTTC. Protein sequence: CASSFLPPGTNYGGETQYF.

This chain connects TRBV5-1 to TRBJ2-1; 12 bases fit TRBD2. CDR3 length: 16 residues. The V gene's germline CDR1 is SGHRS and CDR2 YFSETQ. V shed 2 bases and J 6 bases; nucleotides not matched to a gene: 6. As DNA, the CDR3 is TGCGCCAGCAGCTTAGGGACTAGCGGGCCTATCAATGAGCAGTTCTTC. Protein product: CASSLGTSGPINEQFF.

The rearrangement links TRBV4-1 to TRBJ2-3; perhaps TRBD2 as D (5 bases). This CDR3 contains 16 residues. Germline-derived CDR1 and CDR2 are MGHRA and YSYEKL. Trimming left V 1 base short and J 2 bases short, with 13 bases between. The CDR3 protein is CASSQGASRLTDTQYF. The CDR3 bases are TGCGCCAGCAGCCAAGGGGCTAGCAGACTCACAGATACGCAGTATTTT.

V is TRBV5-1 and J is TRBJ2-2; TRBD2 matches at 8 bases. This CDR3 is built from 20 residues. Per the germline V gene, CDR1 is SGHRS and CDR2 is YFSETQ. V was pared by 0 bases and J by 1 base, with 14 bases of the junction left unmatched. The DNA for the CDR3 is TGCGCCAGCAGCTTGGTGGGACTAGGAAACGGGCTCCAGAACACCGGGGAGCTGTTTTTT. Amino acid sequence: CASSLVGLGNGLQNTGELFF.

V gene TRBV28 combines with J gene TRBJ2-7; maybe TRBD1 (6 bases). Germline CDR1 MDHEN, CDR2 SYDVKM. The CDR3 sequence is 13 residues long. Trimming took 7 bases from V and 3 from J, leaving 13 bases between them. The CDR3 reads CASTPGHRYEQYF. CDR3 in DNA: TGTGCCAGCACCCCGGGACACCGCTACGAGCAGTACTTC. The whole variable domain, filled in from reference TRBV28 and TRBJ2-7, reads DVKVTQSSRYLVKRTGEKVFLECVQDMDHENMFWYRQDPGLGLRLIYFSYDVKMKEKGDIPEGYSVSREKKERFSLILESASTNQTSMYLCASTPGHRYEQYFGPGTRLTVT.